This T cell receptor beta chain was recorded in a study of blood T cell repertoires in COVID-19 (TCRdb year 2020). Concerning the study at large: The collaborator samples originated in the United States, Italy and Spain and spanned the acute and convalescent phases of COVID-19. The prospective study material was composed of cDNA or gDNA derived from T cells, B-cell-depleted T cells, or PBMCs. Deeply sampled blood TCRbeta repertoires from subjects exposed to, actively infected with, or recovered from COVID-19 were included in the dataset. The repertoires were released in a freely available public database meant as a resource for research on the immune response to SARS-CoV-2. The samples were drawn from the first 160 participants of the ongoing ImmuneRACE study and from 950 to 1,500 subjects provided by 6 global collaborators. Sample metadata almost always included a de-identified subject ID, COVID-19 status, age in years and sex. Where HLA class I and class II types were available, the types were taken from metadata supplied by the sample provider, not from assay-based typing. The study at large found these results: The quantity of clinical and demographic metadata differed by source and by participant and was supplied without curation.

Participants in the prospective study were aged roughly 18 to 89 years, lived in under 30 United States geographic areas, and enrolled through a virtual design. To assign participants to cohorts, the prospective study relied on clinical history that participants themselves reported in a screening survey and a study questionnaire. ImmuneRACE Cohort 3 recovered participants were defined by two consecutive negative NP/OP PCR tests, healthcare professional clearance, or symptom resolution. Mobile phlebotomists in the prospective study collected whole blood, serum and a nasopharyngeal or oropharyngeal swab from every participant. Participants in the prospective study had the option to provide additional blood draws and questionnaires over an approximately 2-month period. Before DNA extraction, blood samples from the prospective study were shipped at room temperature or frozen. To note about this clone: Its antigen is unknown. No much larger clone is present one base from it, and per-base qualities are unavailable.

The CDR3 measures 20 amino acids from cysteine to phenylalanine. Here the CDR3 DNA is all that survives: 60 bases in frame from base 1. Unmatched junction bases come to 17, with V trimmed by 5 bases and J by 0 bases. CDR1 and CDR2 are read off the germline V gene as MGHRA and YSYEKL. TCRbeta CDR3 regions were amplified from genomic DNA by means of the immunoSEQ Assay, a bias-controlled multiplex PCR. In the paper's pipeline: The number of nucleated cells in each sample was estimated from the amplification of reference gene primers within the assay. To quantify the absolute abundance of each unique TCRbeta CDR3 rearrangement, sequence reads were collapsed and filtered. For each sample, productive Simpson clonality was calculated as the square root of Simpson's diversity index across productive rearrangements. What TCRdb holds here is the immuneACCESS table cut down to in-frame rearrangements. Part of the clones is not present; checked against another copy, under half of the missing clones reflect an unresolved V gene, and the others are unexplained. Clonal size and the V and J genes are those of that table, whereas D and trimming came from the DNA. This sample gives 210,000 or so clones in total; 84% of them show up just once. The biggest ten clones account for approximately 2% of the sample.

Input material: PBMCs or T cells enriched from blood (not recorded which). Recombination linked TRBV4-1 to TRBJ2-3, with 10 bases in between that match TRBD1. The receptor was isolated from a man aged 55 to 70 who had recovered from COVID-19. Read as DNA, the sequence is TGCGCCAGCAGCGCTCACGGGACAGGGGACACAAAGTCTAGCACAGATACGCAGTATTTT. This is translated as CASSAHGTGDTKSSTDTQYF.